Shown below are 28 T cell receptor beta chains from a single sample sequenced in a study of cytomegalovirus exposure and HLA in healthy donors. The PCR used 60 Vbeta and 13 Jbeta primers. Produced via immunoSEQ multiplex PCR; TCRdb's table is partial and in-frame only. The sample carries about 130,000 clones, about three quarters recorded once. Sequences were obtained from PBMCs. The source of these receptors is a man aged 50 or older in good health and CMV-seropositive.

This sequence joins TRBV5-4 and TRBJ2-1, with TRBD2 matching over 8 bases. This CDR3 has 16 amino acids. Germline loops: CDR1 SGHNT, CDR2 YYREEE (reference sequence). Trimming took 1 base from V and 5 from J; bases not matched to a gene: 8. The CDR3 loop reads CASSLTGRGAHNEQFF. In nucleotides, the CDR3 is TGTGCCAGCAGCTTGACTGGGCGGGGGGCCCACAATGAGCAGTTCTTC.

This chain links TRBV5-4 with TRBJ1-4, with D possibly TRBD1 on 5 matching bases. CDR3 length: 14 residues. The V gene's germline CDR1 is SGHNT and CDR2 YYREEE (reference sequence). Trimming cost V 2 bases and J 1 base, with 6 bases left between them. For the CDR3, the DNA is TGTGCCAGCAGCTTTGACAGAACTAATGAAAAACTGTTTTTT. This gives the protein CASSFDRTNEKLFF.

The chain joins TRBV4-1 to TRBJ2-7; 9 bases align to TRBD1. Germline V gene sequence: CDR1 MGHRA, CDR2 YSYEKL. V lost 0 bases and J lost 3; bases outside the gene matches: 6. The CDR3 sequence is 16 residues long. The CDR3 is CASSQDSGTGNYEQYF. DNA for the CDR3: TGCGCCAGCAGCCAAGATTCGGGGACAGGGAACTACGAGCAGTACTTC.

CDR3 region: CASSLAGRGRYGYNEQFF. The CDR3 DNA follows: TGTGCCAGCAGCTTAGCGGGCAGGGGGCGATACGGTTACAATGAGCAGTTCTTC. J is TRBJ2-1 and V is TRBV7-9, with TRBD1 matching 8 bases. V lost 0 bases, J lost 4 bases, and 11 bases stayed unmatched. There are 18 residues in the CDR3. Per germline, CDR1 SEHNR and CDR2 FQNEAQ (reference sequence).

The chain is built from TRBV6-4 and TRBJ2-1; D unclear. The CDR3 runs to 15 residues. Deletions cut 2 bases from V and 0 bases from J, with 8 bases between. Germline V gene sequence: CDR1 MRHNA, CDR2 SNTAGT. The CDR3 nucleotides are TGTGCCAGCAGTGACCAGGCCAGCTCCTACAATGAGCAGTTCTTC. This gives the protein CASSDQASSYNEQFF.

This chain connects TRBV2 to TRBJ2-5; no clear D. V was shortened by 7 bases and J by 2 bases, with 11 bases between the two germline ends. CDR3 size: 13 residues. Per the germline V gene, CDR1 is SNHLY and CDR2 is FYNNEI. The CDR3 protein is CASTRLYQETQYF. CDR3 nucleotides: TGTGCCAGCACCCGACTGTATCAAGAGACCCAGTACTTC. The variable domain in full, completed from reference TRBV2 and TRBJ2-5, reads EPEVTQTPSHQVTQMGQEVILRCVPISNHLYFYWYRQILGQKVEFLVSFYNNEISEKSEIFDDQFSVERPDGSNFTLKIRSTKLEDSAMYFCASTRLYQETQYFGPGTRLLVL.

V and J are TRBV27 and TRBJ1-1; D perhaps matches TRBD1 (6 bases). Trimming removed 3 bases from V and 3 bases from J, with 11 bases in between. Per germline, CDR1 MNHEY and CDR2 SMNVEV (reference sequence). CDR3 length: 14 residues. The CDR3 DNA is TGTGCCAGCAGTTTTGGGGGCTTATACACTGAAGCTTTCTTT. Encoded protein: CASSFGGLYTEAFF.

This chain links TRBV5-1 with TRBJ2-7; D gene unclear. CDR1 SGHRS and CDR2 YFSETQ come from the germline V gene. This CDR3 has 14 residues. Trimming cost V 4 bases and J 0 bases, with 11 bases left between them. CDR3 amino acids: CASSLLADSYEQYF. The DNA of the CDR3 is TGCGCCAGCAGCCTTTTGGCGGACTCCTACGAGCAGTACTTC. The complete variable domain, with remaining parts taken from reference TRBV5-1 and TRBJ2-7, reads KAGVTQTPRYLIKTRGQQVTLSCSPISGHRSVSWYQQTPGQGLQFLFEYFSETQRNKGNFPGRFSGRQFSNSRSEMNVSTLELGDSALYLCASSLLADSYEQYFGPGTRLTVT.

The CDR3 reads CASSPASGFTDTQYF. The CDR3 nucleotides are TGCGCCAGCAGCCCCGCATCAGGGTTCACAGATACGCAGTATTTT. The chain combines TRBV4-1 with TRBJ2-3, with TRBD1 as a possible D gene (5 bases). Germline CDR1 and CDR2: MGHRA and YSYEKL. Trimming stripped 4 bases from V and 2 bases from J, with 13 bases between. The CDR3 length is 15 residues.

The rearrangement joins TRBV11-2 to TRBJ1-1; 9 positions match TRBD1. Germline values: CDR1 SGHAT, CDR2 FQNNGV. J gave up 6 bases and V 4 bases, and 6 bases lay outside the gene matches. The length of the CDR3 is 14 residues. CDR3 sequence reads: CASSSNRGLAEAFF. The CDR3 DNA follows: TGTGCCAGCAGCTCGAACAGGGGGCTGGCTGAAGCTTTCTTT.

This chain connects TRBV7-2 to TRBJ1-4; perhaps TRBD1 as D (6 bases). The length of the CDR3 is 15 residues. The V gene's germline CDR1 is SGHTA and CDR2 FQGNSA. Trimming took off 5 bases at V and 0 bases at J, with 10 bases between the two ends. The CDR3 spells CASSLQGTTNEKLFF. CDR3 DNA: TGTGCCAGCAGCCTGCAGGGGACAACTAATGAAAAACTGTTTTTT.

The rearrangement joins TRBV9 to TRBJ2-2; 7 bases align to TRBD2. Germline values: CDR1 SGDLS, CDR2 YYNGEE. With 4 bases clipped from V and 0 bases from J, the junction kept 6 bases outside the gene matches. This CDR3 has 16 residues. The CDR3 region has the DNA TGTGCCAGCAGCCTCCGGGACTACTCGAACACCGGGGAGCTGTTTTTT. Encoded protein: CASSLRDYSNTGELFF.

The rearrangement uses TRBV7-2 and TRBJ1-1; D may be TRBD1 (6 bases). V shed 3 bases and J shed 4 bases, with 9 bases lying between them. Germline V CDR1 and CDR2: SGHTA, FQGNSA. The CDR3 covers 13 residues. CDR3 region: CASSFRGGTEAFF. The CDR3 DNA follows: TGTGCCAGCAGCTTTAGGGGGGGCACTGAAGCTTTCTTT.

CDR3 coding DNA: TGTGCCAGCAGCGTCACTAGCGGGAGGGGCCATGAGCAGTTCTTC. Encoded protein: CASSVTSGRGHEQFF. This chain connects TRBV11-3 to TRBJ2-1; 13 bases match TRBD2. V gave up 5 bases and J gave up 8 bases; unmatched junction bases: 6. The CDR3 has 15 amino acids. Germline V gene data show CDR1 as SGHNT and CDR2 as YENEEA.

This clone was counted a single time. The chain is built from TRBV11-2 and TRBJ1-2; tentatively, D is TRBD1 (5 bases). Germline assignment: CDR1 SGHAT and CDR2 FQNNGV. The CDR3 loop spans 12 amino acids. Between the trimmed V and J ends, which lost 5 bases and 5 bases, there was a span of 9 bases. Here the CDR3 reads CASSPGGYGYTF. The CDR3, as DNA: TGTGCCAGCAGCCCCGGGGGATATGGCTACACCTTC.

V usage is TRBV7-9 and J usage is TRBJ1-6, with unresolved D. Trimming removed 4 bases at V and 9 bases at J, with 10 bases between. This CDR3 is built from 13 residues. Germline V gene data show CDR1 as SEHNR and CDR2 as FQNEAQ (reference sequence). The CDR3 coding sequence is TGTGCCAGCAGCTCTCCGGGTGTTTCACCCCTCCACTTT. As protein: CASSSPGVSPLHF.

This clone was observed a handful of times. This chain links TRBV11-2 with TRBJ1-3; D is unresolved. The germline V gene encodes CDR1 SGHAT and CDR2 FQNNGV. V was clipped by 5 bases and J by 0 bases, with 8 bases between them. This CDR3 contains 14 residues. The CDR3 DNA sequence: TGTGCCAGCAGCATCCTACCCTCTGGAAACACCATATATTTT. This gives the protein CASSILPSGNTIYF.

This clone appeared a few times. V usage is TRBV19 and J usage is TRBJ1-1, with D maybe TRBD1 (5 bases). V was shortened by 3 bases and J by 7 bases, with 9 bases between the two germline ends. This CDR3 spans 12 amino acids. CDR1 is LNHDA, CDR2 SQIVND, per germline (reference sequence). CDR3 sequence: CASSIGALEAFF. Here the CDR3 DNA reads TGTGCCAGTAGTATTGGGGCTCTTGAAGCTTTCTTT.

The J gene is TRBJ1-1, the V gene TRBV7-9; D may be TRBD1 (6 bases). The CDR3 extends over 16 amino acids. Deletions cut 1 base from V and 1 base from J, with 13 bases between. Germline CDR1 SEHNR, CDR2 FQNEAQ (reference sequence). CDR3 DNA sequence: TGTGCCAGCAGCTTAGTGGGCAGGGGCCAGAACACTGAAGCTTTCTTT. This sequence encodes CASSLVGRGQNTEAFF.

CDR3 DNA sequence: TGTGCCAGCTCACCATCCCCAGGGGCCTACGAGCAGTACTTC. It is translated as CASSPSPGAYEQYF. This chain uses TRBV18 with TRBJ2-7, with D tentatively TRBD1 (6 bases). There are 14 residues in the CDR3. Germline CDR1 reads KGHSH; CDR2 reads LQKENI. V shed 2 bases and J shed 2 bases, with 10 bases lying between them. The full variable domain, its missing parts supplied by reference TRBV18 and TRBJ2-7, is NAGVMQNPRHLVRRRGQEARLRCSPMKGHSHVYWYRQLPEEGLKFMVYLQKENIIDESGMPKERFSAEFPKEGPSILRIQQVVRGDSAAYFCASSPSPGAYEQYFGPGTRLTVT.

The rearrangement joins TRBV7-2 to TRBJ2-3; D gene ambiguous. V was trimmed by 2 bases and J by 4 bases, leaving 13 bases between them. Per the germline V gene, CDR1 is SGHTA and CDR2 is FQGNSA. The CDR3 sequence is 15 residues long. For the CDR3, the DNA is TGTGCCAGCAGCTTAAAATTTGCTAATTCAGATACGCAGTATTTT. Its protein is CASSLKFANSDTQYF. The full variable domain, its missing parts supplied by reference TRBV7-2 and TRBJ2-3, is GAGVSQSPSNKVTEKGKDVELRCDPISGHTALYWYRQSLGQGLEFLIYFQGNSAPDKSGLPSDRFSAERTGGSVSTLTIQRTQQEDSAVYLCASSLKFANSDTQYFGPGTRLTVL.

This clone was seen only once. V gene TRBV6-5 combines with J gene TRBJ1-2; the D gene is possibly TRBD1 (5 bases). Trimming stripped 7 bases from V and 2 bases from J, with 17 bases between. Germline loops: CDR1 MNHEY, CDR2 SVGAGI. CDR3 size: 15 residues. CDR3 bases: TGTGCCAGCACCCAGACGGGGGTTTCAAACTATGGCTACACCTTC. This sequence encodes CASTQTGVSNYGYTF.

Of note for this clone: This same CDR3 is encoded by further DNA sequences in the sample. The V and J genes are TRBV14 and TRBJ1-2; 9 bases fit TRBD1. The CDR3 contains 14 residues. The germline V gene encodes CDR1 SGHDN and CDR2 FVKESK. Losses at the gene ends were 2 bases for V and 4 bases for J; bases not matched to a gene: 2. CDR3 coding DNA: TGTGCCAGCAGCCAAACAGGGGGCTCCTATGGCTACACCTTC. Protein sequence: CASSQTGGSYGYTF. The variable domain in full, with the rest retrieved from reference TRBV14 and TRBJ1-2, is EAGVTQFPSHSVIEKGQTVTLRCDPISGHDNLYWYRRVMGKEIKFLLHFVKESKQDESGMPNNRFLAERTGGTYSTLKVQPAELEDSGVYFCASSQTGGSYGYTFGSGTRLTVV.

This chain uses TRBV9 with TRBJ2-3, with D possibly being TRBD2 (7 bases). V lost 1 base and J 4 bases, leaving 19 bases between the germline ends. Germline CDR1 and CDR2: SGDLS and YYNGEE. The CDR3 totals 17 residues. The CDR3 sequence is CASSVPRGRGAADTQYF. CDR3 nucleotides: TGTGCCAGCAGCGTACCCCGTGGACGGGGGGCCGCAGATACGCAGTATTTT. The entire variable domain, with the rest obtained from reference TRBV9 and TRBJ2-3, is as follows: DSGVTQTPKHLITATGQRVTLRCSPRSGDLSVYWYQQSLDQGLQFLIQYYNGEERAKGNILERFSAQQFPDLHSELNLSSLELGDSALYFCASSVPRGRGAADTQYFGPGTRLTVL.

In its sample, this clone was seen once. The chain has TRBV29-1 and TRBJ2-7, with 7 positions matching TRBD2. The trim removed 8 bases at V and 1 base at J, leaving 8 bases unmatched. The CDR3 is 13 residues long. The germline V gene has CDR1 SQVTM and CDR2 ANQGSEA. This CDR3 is CSTRGGGSYEQYF. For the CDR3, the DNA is TGCAGCACCCGTGGGGGGGGATCCTACGAGCAGTACTTC.

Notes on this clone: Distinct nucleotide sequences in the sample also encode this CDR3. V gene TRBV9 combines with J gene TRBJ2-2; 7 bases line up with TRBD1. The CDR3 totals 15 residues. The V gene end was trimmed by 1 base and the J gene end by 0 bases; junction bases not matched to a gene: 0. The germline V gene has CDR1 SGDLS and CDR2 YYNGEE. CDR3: CASSVQGANTGELFF. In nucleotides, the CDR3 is TGTGCCAGCAGCGTACAGGGGGCGAACACCGGGGAGCTGTTTTTT.

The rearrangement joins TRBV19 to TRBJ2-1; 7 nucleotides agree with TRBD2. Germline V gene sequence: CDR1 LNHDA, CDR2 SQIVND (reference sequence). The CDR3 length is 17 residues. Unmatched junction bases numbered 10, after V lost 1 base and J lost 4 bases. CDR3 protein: CASSIGPGGAEYNEQFF. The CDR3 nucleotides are TGTGCCAGTAGTATAGGCCCGGGGGGAGCGGAATACAATGAGCAGTTCTTC.

CDR3 residues: CASGGGRITDTQYF. For the CDR3, the DNA is TGCGCCAGCGGGGGAGGGCGGATCACAGATACGCAGTATTTT. The V gene is TRBV5-1, the J gene TRBJ2-3; 7 bases line up with TRBD2. Germline V CDR1 and CDR2: SGHRS, YFSETQ. The junction had 7 bases not matched to a gene; V was cut back by 7 bases and J by 2 bases. The CDR3 sequence is 14 residues long.